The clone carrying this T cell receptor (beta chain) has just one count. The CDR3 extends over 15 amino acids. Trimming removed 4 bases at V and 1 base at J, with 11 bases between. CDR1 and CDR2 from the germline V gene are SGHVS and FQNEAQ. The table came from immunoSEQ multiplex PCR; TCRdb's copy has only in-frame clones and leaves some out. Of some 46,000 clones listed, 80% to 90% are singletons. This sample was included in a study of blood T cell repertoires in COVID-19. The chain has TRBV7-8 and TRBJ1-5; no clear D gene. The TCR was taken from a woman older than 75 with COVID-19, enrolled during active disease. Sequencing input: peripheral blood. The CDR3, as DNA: TGTGCCAGCAGCTCCTCTTGGGAGAGCAATCAGCCCCAGCATTTT. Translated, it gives CASSSSWESNQPQHF.